This T cell receptor (beta chain) was identified during a study of beta chain features in type 1 diabetes. General study findings and limits: The study found moderately but significantly shorter TCRB CDR3s in all four CD4+ subsets of Type 1 diabetes patients. Healthy donors had naive, central memory and Treg TCRB repertoires that appeared less similar than those seen among patients. Any HLA type influence on TCRB rearrangement was left unresolved here.

The CDR3 is 15 residues long. V was shortened by 2 bases and J by 0 bases, with 11 bases between the two germline ends. The V gene's germline CDR1 is SGHNT and CDR2 YYREEE (reference sequence). Expressed TCRB transcripts were sequenced, since all the RNA that had been isolated was reverse transcribed. Sequenced by immunoSEQ multiplex PCR; TCRdb stores in-frame clones only, minus some. Counted here are fewer than 300,000 clones, roughly 22% occurring once; the ten biggest clones make up about 0.027%. A few counts support this clone. Its antigen remains unidentified. The TCR was taken from a woman aged 40 to 49 with type 1 diabetes. The chain combines TRBV5-4 with TRBJ1-1; the D is unclear. Sequencing used naive CD4+ T cells from blood. For the CDR3, the DNA is TGTGCCAGCAGCTTAACTGCGGCCATGAACACTGAAGCTTTCTTT. It specifies CASSLTAAMNTEAFF.